One and the same sample provided the 17 T cell receptor beta chains below, sequenced in a study of identical twins. Using its own MiXCR run on the 5' RACE reads, TCRdb lists one record per CDR3 protein. This table has some 560,000 distinct CDR3 sequences, roughly 9.9% appearing once. In addition, the sample was reused for a study of yellow fever vaccine responses in identical twins.

The sample was PBMCs. The receptors stem from a woman between 18 and 30 years old in good health.

At least ten counts were recorded for this clonotype. The rearrangement uses TRBV9 and TRBJ1-2; 7 bases match TRBD1. Trimming cost V 0 bases and J 8 bases; bases outside gene matches: 7. The CDR3 is made up of 14 amino acids. Germline CDR1 is SGDLS and CDR2 is YYNGEE. The CDR3 coding sequence is TGTGCCAGCAGCGTAGCGGCACAGGGGAACGGCTACACCTTC. Translation: CASSVAAQGNGYTF.

This clonotype occurred a few times. V gene TRBV7-2 combines with J gene TRBJ2-2; 8 bases are a match to TRBD1. Germline V gene data show CDR1 as SGHTA and CDR2 as FQGNSA. V lost 8 bases to trimming and J lost 4 bases; unmatched junction nucleotides: 6. CDR3 length: 14 residues. CDR3 DNA: TGTGCCAGCGGTGGACAGGGATTCACCGGGGAGCTGTTTTTT. Translated: CASGGQGFTGELFF.

Many counts were recorded for this clonotype. The chain combines TRBV29-1 with TRBJ1-1; a weak D match, TRBD1 (5 bases). Per germline, CDR1 SQVTM and CDR2 ANQGSEA. V lost 4 bases, J lost 1 base, and 13 bases lay in between. This CDR3 is 14 amino acids long. CDR3 in amino acids: CSVVGRVSNTEAFF. Written as DNA, the CDR3 is TGCAGCGTTGTCGGCAGGGTGTCGAACACTGAAGCTTTCTTT.

V and J are TRBV21-1 and TRBJ2-7; TRBD1, as called in the table, went unchecked against the DNA. TRBV21-1 is a known pseudogene. The CDR3 length is 15 residues. CDR3 amino acids: CASSSDKAGPYEQYF. The CDR3 DNA reads as TGTGCCAGCAGCAGTGATAAGGCGGGGCCCTACGAGCAGTACTTC.

In this sample, this clonotype turned up a few times. The V and J genes are TRBV12-3 or TRBV12-4 and TRBJ1-2, with D possibly TRBD1 on 5 matching bases. This CDR3 is 14 amino acids long. The V and J ends lost 6 bases and 3 bases respectively, with 14 bases between them. The CDR3: CASSPGTQDYGYTF. CDR3 nucleotides: TGTGCCAGCAGCCCCGGGACGCAAGACTATGGCTACACCTTC.

The sample holds a few counts of this clonotype. The V gene is TRBV12-3 or TRBV12-4, the J gene TRBJ2-1, with D tentatively TRBD1 or TRBD2 (5 bases each). V was pared by 6 bases and J by 7 bases, with 16 bases between. The CDR3 spans 14 residues. The CDR3 DNA follows: TGTGCCAGCAGCCCCCCGGGACCGACGAATGAGCAGTTCTTC. Translation: CASSPPGPTNEQFF.

This clonotype came up a few times. This sequence joins TRBV12-3 or TRBV12-4 and TRBJ2-3; the match to TRBD1 covers 7 bases. J was trimmed by 0 bases and V by 3 bases; bases with no gene match: 12. The CDR3 extends over 18 amino acids. The CDR3 protein is CASSFLTGVPLSTDTQYF. DNA of the CDR3: TGTGCCAGCAGTTTCCTAACAGGGGTCCCGCTTAGCACAGATACGCAGTATTTT.

This clonotype was seen many times. The chain has TRBV3-1 and TRBJ2-7; TRBD2 might be the D (6 bases). The germline V gene has CDR1 LGHDT and CDR2 YNNKEL (reference sequence). The CDR3 is 14 amino acids. V shed 3 bases and J shed 0 bases, with 9 bases lying between them. This CDR3 is CASSHLGSSYEQYF. The CDR3, as DNA: TGTGCCAGCAGCCACCTCGGGAGCTCCTACGAGCAGTACTTC.

The rearrangement uses TRBV27 and TRBJ2-3; 10 bases map to TRBD2. The germline V gene encodes CDR1 MNHEY and CDR2 SMNVEV (reference sequence). The CDR3 extends over 20 amino acids. The J segment lost 1 base and the V segment lost 2 bases, leaving 15 bases of the junction unmatched. CDR3 nucleotide sequence: TGTGCCAGCAGTTTAATTGGCCCTGGGCTAGCGGGAGCGCGCACAGATACGCAGTATTTT. It specifies CASSLIGPGLAGARTDTQYF.

As for this clonotype: This clone may be a read error of a much larger clone one base away. This chain connects TRBV5-1 to TRBJ1-6; D unclear. The V gene's germline CDR1 is SGHRS and CDR2 YFSETQ. CDR3 length equals 13 residues. CDR3 in amino acids: CASSLDRLLTLRF. The CDR3 DNA follows: TGCGCCAGCAGCTTGGACCGCTTACTAACCCTCCGCTTT.

The rearrangement uses TRBV29-1 and TRBJ2-2; D call uncertain. V was shortened by 6 bases and J by 2 bases, with 10 bases between the two germline ends. The CDR3 loop spans 13 amino acids. Germline V gene lookup returns CDR1 SQVTM and CDR2 ANQGSEA. CDR3 bases: TGCAGCGTCCCGAACGGAAACACCGGGGAGCTGTTTTTT. It specifies CSVPNGNTGELFF.

This chain links TRBV10-3 with TRBJ1-4; TRBD1 aligns across 8 bases. CDR1 ENHRY and CDR2 SYGVKD come from the germline V gene. This CDR3 has 17 residues. The junction had 6 bases not matched to a gene; V was cut back by 3 bases and J by 0 bases. The CDR3 loop reads CAISDPRGQATNEKLFF. CDR3 DNA: TGTGCCATCAGTGACCCCAGGGGGCAGGCAACTAATGAAAAACTGTTTTTT.

On this clonotype: The CDR3 does not end in the conserved phenylalanine or tryptophan, so this is likely a read error. No DNA is shown, since the ends of the CDR3 on it are uncertain; the CDR3 is the one TCRdb lists. The V gene is TRBV5-6, the J gene TRBJ2-1; the table's D call of TRBD1 was not tested on the DNA. The CDR3 contains 14 residues when both ends are counted. Per germline, CDR1 SGHDT and CDR2 YYEEEE. The chain's CDR3 is CASSLGQERTPLIS.

This clonotype was counted at least ten times. The chain employs TRBV10-2 and TRBJ1-5, with D unresolved. The CDR3 totals 13 residues. V dropped 2 bases and J dropped 5 bases, with 7 bases sitting between them. Germline V gene sequence: CDR1 WSHSY, CDR2 SAAADI. CDR3 residues: CASSEGAHQPQHF. The CDR3 DNA follows: TGCGCCAGCAGTGAGGGTGCACATCAGCCCCAGCATTTT.

This clonotype was seen a handful of times. This chain uses TRBV27 with TRBJ1-3; D call uncertain. Germline assignment: CDR1 MNHEY and CDR2 SMNVEV (reference sequence). The CDR3 runs to 13 residues. Trimming stripped 6 bases from V and 1 base from J, with 7 bases between. The CDR3 nucleotides are TGTGCCAGCAGCCCTATTTCTGGAAACACCATATATTTT. Translation: CASSPISGNTIYF.

This clonotype has a count of ten or more. The chain links TRBV7-2 to TRBJ2-3, with TRBD1 as a possible D gene (5 bases). The CDR3 covers 15 residues. The V gene lost 2 bases and the J gene lost 2 bases, with 11 bases spanning the gap. The germline gives CDR1 SGHTA, CDR2 FQGNSA. The CDR3 sequence is CASSLLRGFTDTQYF. DNA for the CDR3: TGTGCCAGCAGCTTATTAAGGGGATTCACAGATACGCAGTATTTT.

This clonotype was picked up a small number of times. The gene calls are TRBV7-8 and TRBJ2-7; no firm D call. V dropped 3 bases and J dropped 6 bases, with 9 bases sitting between them. This CDR3 comprises 12 residues. Germline lookup yields CDR1 SGHVS and CDR2 FQNEAQ. Here the CDR3 reads CASSFATGEQYF. Written as DNA, the CDR3 is TGTGCCAGCAGCTTCGCGACGGGCGAGCAGTACTTC.